The next 15 T cell receptor beta chains were all read from a single sample in a study of Ad26.COV2.S vaccination and SARS-CoV-2 variants. The protocol was immunoSEQ multiplex PCR, while the TCRdb copy is restricted to in-frame clones and leaves out a portion. This sample has over 85,000 clones; under 90% occur once, and the top ten carry more than 15%. Sequencing used peripheral blood, obtained after recovery from COVID-19. The receptors shown here come from a human donor who had recovered from COVID-19.

This clone was picked up a small number of times. The rearrangement joins TRBV12-3 or TRBV12-4 to TRBJ1-1, with D unresolved. V was shortened by 10 bases and J by 3 bases, with 12 bases between the two germline ends. The CDR3 consists of 12 residues. The CDR3 region is CAILGRHTEAFF. CDR3 nucleotide sequence: TGTGCCATCTTAGGGCGCCACACTGAAGCTTTCTTT.

V and J are TRBV6-2 or TRBV6-3 and TRBJ2-1; a possible D gene is TRBD2 (7 bases). The germline V gene has CDR1 MNHEY and CDR2 SVGEGT. Trimming left V 4 bases short and J 8 bases short, with 27 bases between. This CDR3 contains 18 residues. CDR3 sequence: CASSSRLGGATVGDEQFF. The CDR3 DNA sequence: TGTGCCAGCAGTTCCCGACTAGGGGGGGCTACTGTAGGGGATGAGCAGTTCTTC.

The chain uses TRBV11-2 and TRBJ2-1, with 11 bases that match TRBD2. This CDR3 spans 15 amino acids. The V and J ends lost 2 bases and 6 bases, in that order; junction bases with no gene match: 3. Germline lookup yields CDR1 SGHAT and CDR2 FQNNGV. The CDR3 DNA follows: TGTGCCAGCAGCTTAAGGCTAGCGGGGGGCAATGAGCAGTTCTTC. Protein product: CASSLRLAGGNEQFF.

V is TRBV29-1 and J is TRBJ2-5; either TRBD1 or TRBD2 may fit D (7 bases each). V was pared by 7 bases and J by 4 bases, with 16 bases between. The CDR3 has 13 amino acids. The germline V gene encodes CDR1 SQVTM and CDR2 ANQGSEA. As DNA, the CDR3 is TGCAGCGGTGGGAGGGGGCAGGGAGAGACCCAGTACTTC. Its translation is CSGGRGQGETQYF.

The rearrangement uses TRBV27 and TRBJ2-7, with D perhaps assigned TRBD1 or TRBD2 (5 bases each). Germline V gene lookup returns CDR1 MNHEY and CDR2 SMNVEV (reference sequence). The CDR3 totals 14 residues. The V and J ends lost 3 bases and 2 bases respectively, with 11 bases between them. Written as DNA, the CDR3 is TGTGCCAGCAGTTTCTCCGGGGCAACCTACGAGCAGTACTTC. Protein: CASSFSGATYEQYF.

This chain connects TRBV7-9 to TRBJ1-4, with D perhaps TRBD1 (5 bases). V was shortened by 5 bases and J by 3 bases, with 13 bases between the two germline ends. The CDR3 extends over 15 amino acids. From germline, CDR1 is SEHNR and CDR2 FQNEAQ (reference sequence). CDR3 loop: CASSPSRGANEKLFF. For the CDR3, the DNA is TGTGCCAGCAGCCCTTCTCGGGGGGCTAATGAAAAACTGTTTTTT.

The chain employs TRBV28 and TRBJ1-2; D gene unclear. From germline, CDR1 is MDHEN and CDR2 SYDVKM. Trimming removed 6 bases at V and 8 bases at J, with 13 bases between. The CDR3 spans 12 residues. The CDR3: CASRIGVQGYTF. The CDR3 DNA reads as TGTGCCAGCAGAATCGGGGTACAGGGCTACACCTTC.

The chain uses TRBV27 and TRBJ2-2, with a weak D call TRBD1 (6 bases). This CDR3 region has 14 residues. V was clipped by 7 bases and J by 5 bases, with 14 bases between them. From germline, CDR1 is MNHEY and CDR2 SMNVEV (reference sequence). The CDR3 bases are TGTGCCAGCACCCAAAGCAGGGGAACCGGGGAGCTGTTTTTT. Its translation is CASTQSRGTGELFF.

This clone was observed a few times. V usage is TRBV4-3 and J usage is TRBJ1-2, with 7 bases matching TRBD1. Germline values: CDR1 LGHNA, CDR2 YSLEER. The V segment lost 0 bases and the J segment 8 bases; nucleotides outside the gene matches: 3. CDR3 length: 13 amino acids. The CDR3 bases are TGCGCCAGCAGCCAAGACAGGGGGGAAGGCTACACCTTC. Amino acid sequence: CASSQDRGEGYTF.

The chain couples TRBV7-6 to TRBJ2-1, with TRBD2 matching over 9 bases. Germline values: CDR1 SGHVS, CDR2 FNYEAQ. This CDR3 region has 15 residues. The trim removed 1 base at V and 5 bases at J, leaving 3 bases unmatched. CDR3 residues: CASSLGLAENNEQFF. The CDR3 region has the DNA TGTGCCAGCAGCTTAGGACTAGCGGAAAACAATGAGCAGTTCTTC. The whole variable domain, remainder taken from reference TRBV7-6 and TRBJ2-1, is GAGVSQSPRYKVTKRGQDVALRCDPISGHVSLYWYRQALGQGPEFLTYFNYEAQQDKSGLPNDRFSAERPEGSISTLTIQRTEQRDSAMYRCASSLGLAENNEQFFGPGTRLTVL.

In the case of this clone: This specimen includes other DNA sequences encoding the same CDR3. The rearrangement uses TRBV12-5 and TRBJ2-5; D not resolved. Trimming removed 0 bases from V and 4 bases from J, with 3 bases in between. This CDR3 region has 12 residues. The germline gives CDR1 LGHNT, CDR2 FRNRAP. CDR3 DNA: TGTGCTAGTGGTTTGGTTTTAGAGACCCAGTACTTC. Amino acid sequence: CASGLVLETQYF.

The V and J genes are TRBV10-3 and TRBJ2-3; no firm D call. Germline V gene data show CDR1 as ENHRY and CDR2 as SYGVKD. Trimming removed 3 bases from V and 2 bases from J, with 3 bases in between. This CDR3 region has 12 residues. CDR3 in DNA: TGTGCCATCAGTGACACCACAGATACGCAGTATTTT. Its translation is CAISDTTDTQYF.

V gene TRBV19 combines with J gene TRBJ1-6, with a weak D call TRBD1 (5 bases). The CDR3 spans 15 residues. V dropped 7 bases and J dropped 6 bases, with 16 bases sitting between them. Germline V gene sequence: CDR1 LNHDA, CDR2 SQIVND (reference sequence). The CDR3 loop reads CASKPGTLFNSPLHF. The CDR3 bases are TGTGCCAGTAAGCCCGGGACTCTGTTTAATTCACCCCTCCACTTT.

The chain uses TRBV10-3 and TRBJ2-7, with D possibly being TRBD1 or TRBD2 (6 bases each). CDR3 length equals 15 residues. V lost 5 bases and J 3 bases, leaving 17 bases between the germline ends. Germline CDR1 is ENHRY and CDR2 is SYGVKD. The CDR3 region is CAISYFGGPDYEQYF. The CDR3 coding sequence is TGTGCCATCAGTTACTTCGGGGGCCCCGACTACGAGCAGTACTTC.

In its sample, this clone was seen a few times. The rearrangement uses TRBV7-2 and TRBJ2-7, with 15 bases fitting TRBD2. The germline gives CDR1 SGHTA, CDR2 FQGNSA. V dropped 3 bases and J dropped 4; count of bases not matched to a gene: 4. CDR3 length: 16 residues. The CDR3 is CASSFRTSGRGYEQYF. CDR3 sequence (DNA): TGTGCCAGCAGCTTTCGGACTAGCGGGAGGGGGTACGAGCAGTACTTC.